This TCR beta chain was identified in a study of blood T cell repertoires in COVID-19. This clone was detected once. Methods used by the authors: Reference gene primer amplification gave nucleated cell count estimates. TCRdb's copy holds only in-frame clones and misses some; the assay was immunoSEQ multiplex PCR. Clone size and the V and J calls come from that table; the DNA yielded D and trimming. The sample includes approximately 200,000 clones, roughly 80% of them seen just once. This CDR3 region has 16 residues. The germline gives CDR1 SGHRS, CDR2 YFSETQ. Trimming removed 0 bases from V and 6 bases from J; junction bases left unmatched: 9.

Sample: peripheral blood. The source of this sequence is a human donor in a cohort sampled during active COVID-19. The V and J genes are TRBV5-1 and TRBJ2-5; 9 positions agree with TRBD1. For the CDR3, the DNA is TGCGCCAGCAGCTTGGCCATTACGGACAGGGGCCAGACCCAGTACTTC. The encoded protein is CASSLAITDRGQTQYF.